The 5 T cell receptor beta chains given below trace back to one sample, sequenced in a study of long-term antiretroviral therapy in people with HIV. immunoSEQ v3.0 was run at survey level. Sequenced by immunoSEQ multiplex PCR; TCRdb stores in-frame clones only, minus some. Seen here are about 50,000 clones, roughly four fifths observed once, and the top ten hold approximately 3.2%. The specimen was unsorted PBMCs, collected 0.8 years after starting antiretroviral therapy. The source of these receptors is a woman younger than 35 with HIV.

The V call is TRBV5-1, the J call TRBJ2-5; D is undetermined. V was trimmed by 4 bases and J by 5 bases, leaving 12 bases between them. This CDR3 is built from 13 residues. Germline loops: CDR1 SGHRS, CDR2 YFSETQ. The CDR3 loop is CASSPGILETQYF. The CDR3 nucleotides are TGCGCCAGCAGCCCGGGCATCTTGGAGACCCAGTACTTC.

The rearrangement uses TRBV4-2 and TRBJ2-5; TRBD2 agrees at 13 bases. V lost 3 bases, J lost 3 bases, and 13 bases stayed unmatched. The CDR3 covers 19 residues. Germline CDR1 and CDR2: LGHNA and YNFKEQ. This chain's CDR3 is CASSQIRRVGLAGKETQYF. CDR3 DNA sequence: TGTGCCAGCAGCCAGATACGGCGGGTGGGACTAGCGGGAAAAGAGACCCAGTACTTC.

V gene TRBV28 combines with J gene TRBJ1-2; 7 bases agree with TRBD1. The ends lost 5 bases at V and 10 bases at J; junction bases unmatched: 7. This CDR3 has 12 amino acids. From germline, CDR1 is MDHEN and CDR2 SYDVKM. The CDR3 DNA reads TGTGCCAGCAGTCCTCCCGACAGGGCCTACACCTTC. It is translated as CASSPPDRAYTF.

CDR3 loop: CASSSGLAGYEQYF. In DNA, the CDR3 is TGTGCCAGCAGCTCGGGACTAGCGGGATACGAGCAGTACTTC. The rearrangement joins TRBV7-9 to TRBJ2-7, with TRBD2 identical over 13 bases. CDR1 is SEHNR, CDR2 FQNEAQ, per germline (reference sequence). CDR3 length: 14 amino acids. V dropped 4 bases and J dropped 4; count of bases not matched to a gene: 1.

This rearrangement joins TRBV28 to TRBJ2-5; TRBD2 matches at 11 bases. The CDR3 is 16 residues long. Germline trimming cut 3 bases from V and 1 base from J; bases unmatched to any gene: 4. Germline lookup yields CDR1 MDHEN and CDR2 SYDVKM. CDR3 in DNA: TGTGCCAGCAGTTTCCGACTAGCGGGGTTCCAAGAGACCCAGTACTTC. This gives the protein CASSFRLAGFQETQYF.